This T cell receptor (beta chain) was recorded in a study of T-cell reconstitution after alpha-beta-depleted transplantation in children. This clonotype was seen more than once but under ten times. Using unique molecular identifiers, the investigators prepared the TCRbeta library. TCRdb re-called the PCR reads with MiXCR, one entry per CDR3 protein. The sample shows 700,000 to 950,000 distinct CDR3 sequences, roughly 15% of them seen only once. Trimming removed 5 bases from V and 2 bases from J, with 13 bases in between. The CDR3 runs 14 residues. Germline loops: CDR1 DFQATT, CDR2 SNEGSKA (reference sequence).

Sequenced here: PBMCs, mostly from graft donor cells, sampled 360 days after TCRalphabeta/CD19-depleted stem cell transplant. The chain uses TRBV20-1 and TRBJ1-3; TRBD1 is a possible D gene (5 bases). This receptor was taken from a male patient aged 5 to 17 who had a stem cell transplant for acute lymphoblastic leukemia, so the T cells may come from the graft donor. The CDR3 nucleotides read TGCAGTGCTGTCCGGGACGTAGCTGGAAACACCATATATTTT. Translation: CSAVRDVAGNTIYF.